The 21 T cell receptor beta chains below come from one sample, sequenced in a study of CXCR3-negative and CXCR3-positive naive CD8 T cells. The authors prepared UMI-labeled TRB cDNA libraries by 5' RACE. One entry per CDR3 protein, without DNA, is what TCRdb gives after re-calling the 5' RACE reads. The sample spans about 40,000 distinct CDR3 sequences; the ten largest clones claim about 8%. Sequencing was done on a sample of memory CD8+ T cells from blood. The source of these receptors is a human donor in good health. Some clones in this sample may be carry-over from other donors' samples.

The rearrangement joins TRBV2 to TRBJ2-7; TCRdb outputs TRBD1, but without DNA this stays unchecked. Germline-derived CDR1 and CDR2 are SNHLY and FYNNEI. This CDR3 is 15 amino acids long. CDR3 residues: CASSGEDRPPYEQYF.

The rearrangement uses TRBV20-1 and TRBJ1-4; TCRdb designates TRBD1, a call that cannot be tested without DNA. This CDR3 comprises 14 residues. Germline CDR1 DFQATT, CDR2 SNEGSKA (reference sequence). CDR3 region: CSARDGAVNEKLFF.

This chain uses TRBV7-9 with TRBJ1-1; TCRdb proposes TRBD1, but this gene call is untestable without DNA. The germline V gene encodes CDR1 SEHNR and CDR2 FQNEAQ (reference sequence). CDR3 size: 14 residues. The CDR3: CASSSSREAGQAFF.

The chain combines TRBV13 with TRBJ1-1; TCRdb proposes TRBD1, but this gene call is untestable without DNA. CDR3 length: 15 amino acids. Germline CDR1 reads PRHDT; CDR2 reads FYEKMQ (reference sequence). This chain's CDR3 is CASSLGGDLNTEAFF.

J is TRBJ2-5 and V is TRBV6-2 or TRBV6-3; checking the TCRdb D call of TRBD2 is not possible without DNA. Germline values: CDR1 MNHEY, CDR2 SVGEGT. CDR3 length equals 13 residues. The CDR3 is CASSSRLPQTQYF.

The chain joins TRBV6-2 or TRBV6-3 to TRBJ2-3; TCRdb's assignment of TRBD2 cannot be checked, as there is no DNA. The CDR3 covers 15 residues. Looked up from germline, CDR1 is MNHEY and CDR2 is SVGEGT. The CDR3 is CASTYGRGGTDTQYF.

The chain combines TRBV7-3 with TRBJ1-2; the D call from TCRdb, TRBD1, cannot be confirmed without DNA. Germline V CDR1 and CDR2: SGHTA, FQGTGA. The CDR3 contains 14 residues. The CDR3 here is CASSQDSLNYGYTF.

The J gene is TRBJ2-3, the V gene TRBV28; the D call from TCRdb, TRBD1, cannot be confirmed without DNA. Germline CDR1 MDHEN, CDR2 SYDVKM. The CDR3 has 16 residues. CDR3 protein: CASSHRGSYGTDTQYF.

V and J are TRBV12-3 or TRBV12-4 and TRBJ2-1; TCRdb outputs TRBD1, but without DNA this stays unchecked. This CDR3 is built from 15 residues. CDR3 region: CASSPRGGGYNEQFF.

V usage is TRBV12-3 or TRBV12-4 and J usage is TRBJ2-7; there is no DNA to check the TCRdb D call of TRBD2. The CDR3 is 14 amino acids. The CDR3 sequence is CASKEGGLSYEQYF.

The chain is built from TRBV28 and TRBJ2-7; TCRdb lists TRBD1, though no DNA is available to test this call. CDR1 and CDR2 (germline): MDHEN, SYDVKM. This CDR3 region has 14 residues. The CDR3 here is CASSPGTGVGEQYF.

V usage is TRBV19 and J usage is TRBJ2-1; the TRBD1 assignment by TCRdb is unverifiable without DNA. In germline, CDR1 is LNHDA, CDR2 SQIVND (reference sequence). The CDR3 loop spans 14 amino acids. CDR3 protein: CASSIAGAANEQFF.

This chain uses TRBV27 with TRBJ2-3; TCRdb gives TRBD2 as the D gene, but with no DNA this cannot be confirmed. The CDR3 runs 16 residues. From germline, CDR1 is MNHEY and CDR2 SMNVEV (reference sequence). The CDR3 loop is CASSSSKRGYTDTQYF.

The CDR3 sequence: CASSQGGSPLHF. The rearrangement joins TRBV4-1 to TRBJ1-6; TCRdb calls TRBD1, which cannot be checked without DNA. The germline CDR1 and CDR2 sequences are MGHRA and YSYEKL. The length of the CDR3 is 12 residues.

The chain is built from TRBV7-2 and TRBJ2-3. Germline CDR1 SGHTA, CDR2 FQGNSA. The CDR3 spans 12 residues. This chain's CDR3 is CASNRGTDTQYF.

The chain has TRBV7-3 and TRBJ2-2. Germline V gene lookup returns CDR1 SGHTA and CDR2 FQGTGA. CDR3 size: 12 residues. Here the CDR3 reads CASSTTTGELFF.

V and J are TRBV28 and TRBJ1-4; absent DNA, TCRdb's TRBD1 call cannot be checked. Germline V gene lookup returns CDR1 MDHEN and CDR2 SYDVKM. The CDR3 is made up of 14 amino acids. This CDR3 is CASTLDREPEKLFF. The full variable domain, in which reference TRBV28 and TRBJ1-4 provide the parts outside the CDR3, is DVKVTQSSRYLVKRTGEKVFLECVQDMDHENMFWYRQDPGLGLRLIYFSYDVKMKEKGDIPEGYSVSREKKERFSLILESASTNQTSMYLCASTLDREPEKLFFGSGTQLSVL.

The chain recombines TRBV9 with TRBJ1-4; the D call from TCRdb, TRBD1, cannot be confirmed without DNA. The V gene's germline CDR1 is SGDLS and CDR2 YYNGEE. CDR3 size: 17 residues. The CDR3 reads CASSVGQGTTTNEKLFF.

The chain combines TRBV7-9 with TRBJ2-1; TCRdb's assignment of TRBD2 cannot be checked, as there is no DNA. Germline loops: CDR1 SEHNR, CDR2 FQNEAQ (reference sequence). The CDR3 loop spans 17 amino acids. CDR3 protein: CASSATGLAGERAEQFF.

This chain uses TRBV5-1 with TRBJ2-7; TCRdb selects TRBD1, and the lack of DNA leaves this call unchecked. Germline V CDR1 and CDR2: SGHRS, YFSETQ. CDR3 length: 13 amino acids. CDR3 loop: CASRTGGTYEQYF.

The rearrangement uses TRBV7-9 and TRBJ2-2; TCRdb's D gene call, TRBD1, goes unchecked for lack of DNA. The CDR3 is 14 residues long. Looked up from germline, CDR1 is SEHNR and CDR2 is FQNEAQ (reference sequence). This CDR3 is CASSGGRTTGELFF.